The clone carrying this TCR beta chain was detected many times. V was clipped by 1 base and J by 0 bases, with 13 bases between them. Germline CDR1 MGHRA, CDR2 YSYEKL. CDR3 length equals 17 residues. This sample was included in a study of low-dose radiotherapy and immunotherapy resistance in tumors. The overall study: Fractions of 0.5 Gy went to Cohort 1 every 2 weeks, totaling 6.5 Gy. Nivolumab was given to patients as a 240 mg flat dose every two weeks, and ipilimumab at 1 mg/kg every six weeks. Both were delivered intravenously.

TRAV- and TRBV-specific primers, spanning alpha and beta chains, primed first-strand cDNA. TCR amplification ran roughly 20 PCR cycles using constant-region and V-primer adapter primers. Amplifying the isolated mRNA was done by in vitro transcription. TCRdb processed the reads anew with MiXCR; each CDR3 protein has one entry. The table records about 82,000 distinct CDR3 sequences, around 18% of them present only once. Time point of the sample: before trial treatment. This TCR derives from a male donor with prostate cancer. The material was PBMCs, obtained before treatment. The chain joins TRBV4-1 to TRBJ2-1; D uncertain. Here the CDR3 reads CASSQVLTPSSYNEQFF. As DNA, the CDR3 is TGCGCCAGCAGCCAAGTTCTGACACCGAGCTCCTACAATGAGCAGTTCTTC.